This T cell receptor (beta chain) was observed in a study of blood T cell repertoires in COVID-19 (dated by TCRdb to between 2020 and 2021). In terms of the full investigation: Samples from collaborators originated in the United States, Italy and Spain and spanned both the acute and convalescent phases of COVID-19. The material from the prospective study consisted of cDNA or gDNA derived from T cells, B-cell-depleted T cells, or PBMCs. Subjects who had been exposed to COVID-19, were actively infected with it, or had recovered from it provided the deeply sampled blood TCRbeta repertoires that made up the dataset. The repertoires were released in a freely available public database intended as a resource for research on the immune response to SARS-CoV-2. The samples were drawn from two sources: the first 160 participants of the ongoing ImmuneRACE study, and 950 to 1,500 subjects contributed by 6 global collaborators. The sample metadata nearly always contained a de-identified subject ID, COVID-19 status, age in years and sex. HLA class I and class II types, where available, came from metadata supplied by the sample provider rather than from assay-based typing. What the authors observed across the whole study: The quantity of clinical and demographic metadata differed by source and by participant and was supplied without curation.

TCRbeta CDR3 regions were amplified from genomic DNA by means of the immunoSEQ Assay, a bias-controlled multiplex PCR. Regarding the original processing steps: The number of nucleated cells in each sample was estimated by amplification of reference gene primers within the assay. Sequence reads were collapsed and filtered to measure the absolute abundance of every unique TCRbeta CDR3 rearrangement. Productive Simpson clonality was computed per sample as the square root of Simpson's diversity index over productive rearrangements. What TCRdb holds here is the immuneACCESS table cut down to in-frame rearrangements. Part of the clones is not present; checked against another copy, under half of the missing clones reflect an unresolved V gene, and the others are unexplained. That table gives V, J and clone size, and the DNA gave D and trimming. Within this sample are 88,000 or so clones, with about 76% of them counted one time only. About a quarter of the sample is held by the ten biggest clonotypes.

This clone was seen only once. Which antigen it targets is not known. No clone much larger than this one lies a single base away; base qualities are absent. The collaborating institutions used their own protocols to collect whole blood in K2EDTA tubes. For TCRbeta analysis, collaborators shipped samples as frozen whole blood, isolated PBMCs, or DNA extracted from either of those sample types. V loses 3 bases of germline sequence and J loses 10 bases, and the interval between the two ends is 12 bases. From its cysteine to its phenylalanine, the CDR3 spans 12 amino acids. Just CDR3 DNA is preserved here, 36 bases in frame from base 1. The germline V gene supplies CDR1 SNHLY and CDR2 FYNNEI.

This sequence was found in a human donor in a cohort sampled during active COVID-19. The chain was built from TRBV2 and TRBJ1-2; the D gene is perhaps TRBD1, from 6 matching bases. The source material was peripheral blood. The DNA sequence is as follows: TGTGCCAGCAGTGAGGGGGCCCGTCCCTACACCTTC. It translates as CASSEGARPYTF.